These T cell receptor beta chains were read from a single sample in a study of blood T cell repertoires in COVID-19. Some clones are missing from TCRdb's copy, which holds only in-frame ones; the method was immunoSEQ multiplex PCR. The repertoire holds more than 40,000 clones, with roughly 85% as singletons. Source material: peripheral blood. The receptor set was obtained from a woman of 80 years or more with acute or convalescent COVID-19. Each CDR3 is given without its conserved first and last residue.

j_gene: TRBJ1-6
v_gene: TRBV24-1
CDR3aa: ATSDSSGDSLYNSPLH

j_gene: TRBJ1-2
v_gene: TRBV6-1
CDR3aa: ASNPGTGGEYGYT

j_gene: TRBJ1-2
v_gene: TRBV30
CDR3aa: AWSADREGGYT

j_gene: TRBJ2-7
v_gene: TRBV7-2
CDR3aa: ASSQIRMIRDRRYYEQY

j_gene: TRBJ1-5
v_gene: TRBV7-9
CDR3aa: ASSGEGQGSQPQH

j_gene: TRBJ2-3
v_gene: TRBV9
CDR3aa: ASSVELAGTTDTQY

j_gene: TRBJ1-2
v_gene: TRBV19
CDR3aa: ASSIGTGTSYGYT

j_gene: TRBJ1-1
v_gene: TRBV6-5
CDR3aa: ASSYRGEAF

j_gene: TRBJ1-2
v_gene: TRBV6-5
CDR3aa: ASRQGVNYGYT

j_gene: TRBJ2-5
v_gene: TRBV29-1
CDR3aa: SVEDFSGTGPGETQY

j_gene: TRBJ1-6
v_gene: TRBV5-1
CDR3aa: ASSSTGVGYNSPLH

j_gene: TRBJ2-3
v_gene: TRBV18
CDR3aa: ASSPKTGSTDTQY

j_gene: TRBJ2-7
v_gene: TRBV5-5
CDR3aa: ASRRTGVSEQY

j_gene: TRBJ2-3
v_gene: TRBV7-2
CDR3aa: ASSPSGGATDTQY

j_gene: TRBJ2-3
v_gene: TRBV5-1
CDR3aa: ASSFGQLTDTQY

j_gene: TRBJ2-2
v_gene: TRBV9
CDR3aa: ASSVGRGTGELF

j_gene: TRBJ1-1
v_gene: TRBV2
CDR3aa: ASTQGLRNTEAF

j_gene: TRBJ1-4
v_gene: TRBV27
CDR3aa: ALQERGTALLF

j_gene: TRBJ2-2
v_gene: TRBV5-6
CDR3aa: ASSLPLADTGELF

j_gene: TRBJ1-5
v_gene: TRBV19
CDR3aa: ASSIPDYSNQPQH

j_gene: TRBJ2-4
v_gene: TRBV7-2
CDR3aa: ASSRQRGQNIQY

j_gene: TRBJ1-2
v_gene: TRBV5-1
CDR3aa: ASSLVSGGGGYT

j_gene: TRBJ2-5
v_gene: TRBV7-7
CDR3aa: ASSLQGFGETQY

j_gene: TRBJ1-4
v_gene: TRBV24-1
CDR3aa: ATSSGGWEKLF

j_gene: TRBJ2-3
v_gene: TRBV7-8
CDR3aa: ASSLALRGGRDTQY

j_gene: TRBJ2-2
v_gene: TRBV5-4
CDR3aa: ASTTGGAVGTGELF

j_gene: TRBJ1-1
v_gene: TRBV4-1
CDR3aa: ASSQEVGLPFSTEAF

j_gene: TRBJ2-7
v_gene: TRBV7-2
CDR3aa: ASSFEGVYEQY

j_gene: TRBJ1-1
v_gene: TRBV18
CDR3aa: ASSPPNRGNTEAF

j_gene: TRBJ1-1
v_gene: TRBV19
CDR3aa: ASSMWLGQGVRTEAF

j_gene: TRBJ2-7
v_gene: TRBV9
CDR3aa: ASSMGLPSYEQY

j_gene: TRBJ2-7
v_gene: TRBV27
CDR3aa: ASSLRGETGGINTKYEQY

j_gene: TRBJ1-2
v_gene: TRBV2
CDR3aa: ASSEKGRQNYGYT

j_gene: TRBJ2-7
v_gene: TRBV29-1
CDR3aa: SVDRWEEGSYEQY

j_gene: TRBJ2-6
v_gene: TRBV5-1
CDR3aa: ASSPGGSGANVLT

j_gene: TRBJ2-2
v_gene: TRBV27
CDR3aa: ASRRRDRGHTGELF

j_gene: TRBJ2-7
v_gene: TRBV7-8
CDR3aa: ASSFPGQNYEQY

j_gene: TRBJ1-4
v_gene: TRBV2
CDR3aa: ASRSLIGREKLF

j_gene: TRBJ1-2
v_gene: TRBV15
CDR3aa: ATSRDQTGESYGYT

j_gene: TRBJ2-5
v_gene: TRBV11-3
CDR3aa: ASSLRSGRREETQY

j_gene: TRBJ2-1
v_gene: TRBV7-3
CDR3aa: ASSLTPGLAGSYNEQF

j_gene: TRBJ1-3
v_gene: TRBV19
CDR3aa: ASSTSAGNTIY

j_gene: TRBJ1-4
v_gene: TRBV6-5
CDR3aa: ASSYSRLSTNEKLF

j_gene: TRBJ1-2
v_gene: TRBV12-3/TRBV12-4
CDR3aa: ASTPDRGRGYT

j_gene: TRBJ2-1
v_gene: TRBV13
CDR3aa: ASSSPGTGNNEQF

j_gene: TRBJ2-1
v_gene: TRBV19
CDR3aa: ASRGQGRGEQF

j_gene: TRBJ2-5
v_gene: TRBV3-1/TRBV3-2
CDR3aa: ASSLRLGQY

j_gene: TRBJ2-2
v_gene: TRBV5-4
CDR3aa: ASSQGPANTGELF

j_gene: TRBJ2-5
v_gene: TRBV3-1/TRBV3-2
CDR3aa: ASSRLQGEETQY

j_gene: TRBJ1-2
v_gene: TRBV3-1/TRBV3-2
CDR3aa: ASSHQAGGVGGYT